The next 27 T cell receptor beta chains were all read from a single sample in a study of T cell clones after liver transplantation (dated by TCRdb to the late 2010s). The library was obtained by the immunoSEQ multiplex PCR assay. The source is immuneACCESS, and TCRdb retained only in-frame sequences with V and J called. Part of the clones is not carried over; for the studies checked, unresolved V genes explain less than half of this, and the remainder is unexplained. The sample has 40,000 to 65,000 clones on record, about four fifths of them singletons. Around 8.5% of the sample lies in the top ten. Taken with the paper, the label for time point translates to: pre-transplant. The material was CD4+ T cells from blood, obtained before liver transplant. Receptor source: a human donor who received a liver transplant.

The chain combines TRBV5-1 with TRBJ1-1, with 10 bases identical to TRBD1. J was trimmed by 1 base and V by 5 bases; bases with no gene match: 8. The CDR3 has 16 amino acids. Germline lookup yields CDR1 SGHRS and CDR2 YFSETQ. The CDR3, as DNA: TGCGCCAGCAGAACCGGGACAGGGGCAAAGAACACTGAAGCTTTCTTT. It yields the protein CASRTGTGAKNTEAFF.

The chain is built from TRBV5-1 and TRBJ2-1; 10 bases align to TRBD2. V lost 4 bases to trimming and J lost 5 bases; unmatched junction nucleotides: 6. Germline V lookup: CDR1 SGHRS, CDR2 YFSETQ. This CDR3 contains 15 residues. For the CDR3, the DNA is TGCGCCAGCAGCCTTAGCGGGGGGCGAAACAATGAGCAGTTCTTC. Translated, it gives CASSLSGGRNNEQFF.

V and J are TRBV5-1 and TRBJ2-5; possibly TRBD1 or TRBD2 for D (5 bases each). From germline, CDR1 is SGHRS and CDR2 YFSETQ. Trimming left V 4 bases short and J 5 bases short, with 15 bases between. The CDR3 extends over 14 amino acids. This CDR3 is CASSPRDPRETQYF. In DNA, the CDR3 is TGCGCCAGCAGCCCCCGGGACCCCCGGGAGACCCAGTACTTC.

The rearrangement links TRBV25-1 to TRBJ2-2, with D perhaps matching TRBD1 or TRBD2 (6 bases each). Germline V gene data show CDR1 as MGHDK and CDR2 as SYGVNS. The CDR3 spans 15 residues. Trimming left V 1 base short and J 7 bases short, with 13 bases between. CDR3 sequence reads: CASSEFGGHGGELFF. The CDR3 DNA follows: TGTGCCAGCAGTGAATTTGGGGGGCACGGCGGGGAGCTGTTTTTT.

This chain connects TRBV7-2 to TRBJ2-7, with D unclear. Germline V gene sequence: CDR1 SGHTA, CDR2 FQGNSA. Between the trimmed V and J ends, which lost 3 bases and 3 bases, there was a span of 12 bases. The CDR3 is made up of 14 amino acids. The CDR3 DNA reads TGTGCCAGCAGCTTGGAAGGGCCAGGCTACGAGCAGTACTTC. It is translated as CASSLEGPGYEQYF.

The chain employs TRBV9 and TRBJ2-2, with D uncertain. This CDR3 has 15 amino acids. The V gene lost 0 bases and the J gene lost 2 bases, with 8 bases spanning the gap. Germline values: CDR1 SGDLS, CDR2 YYNGEE. This chain's CDR3 is CASSVVSGNTGELFF. The CDR3 coding sequence is TGTGCCAGCAGCGTAGTGTCCGGAAACACCGGGGAGCTGTTTTTT.

The chain uses TRBV2 and TRBJ2-6, with unresolved D. Trimming shortened V by 4 bases and J by 4 bases, and 8 bases separated the two germline ends. The CDR3 has 14 amino acids. CDR1 and CDR2 (germline): SNHLY, FYNNEI. CDR3 nucleotides: TGTGCCAGCAGTGGGGGTACCGGGGCCAACGTCCTGACTTTC. Translated, it gives CASSGGTGANVLTF.

The V and J genes are TRBV15 and TRBJ2-1, with D possibly TRBD1 on 5 matching bases. The length of the CDR3 is 14 residues. Germline loops: CDR1 LNHNV, CDR2 YYDKDF (reference sequence). The V and J ends lost 6 bases and 8 bases respectively, with 17 bases between them. Here the CDR3 reads CATSFLRGTDEQFF. The DNA of the CDR3 is TGTGCCACCAGTTTCCTTAGGGGTACGGATGAGCAGTTCTTC. The full variable domain, its missing parts supplied by reference TRBV15 and TRBJ2-1, is DAMVIQNPRYQVTQFGKPVTLSCSQTLNHNVMYWYQQKSSQAPKLLFHYYDKDFNNEADTPDNFQSRRPNTSFCFLDIRSPGLGDTAMYLCATSFLRGTDEQFFGPGTRLTVL.

The J gene is TRBJ2-1, the V gene TRBV5-1; 13 positions agree with TRBD2. Losses at the gene ends were 0 bases for V and 14 bases for J; bases not matched to a gene: 5. This CDR3 has 14 residues. The germline V gene has CDR1 SGHRS and CDR2 YFSETQ. The CDR3 coding sequence is TGCGCCAGCAGCTTGGAACTAGCGGGAGGGCCCGAGTTCTTC. This sequence encodes CASSLELAGGPEFF.

V usage is TRBV6-6 and J usage is TRBJ2-7; D remains unclear. The germline gives CDR1 MNHNY, CDR2 SVGAGI (reference sequence). The CDR3 contains 14 residues. The V end lost 4 bases, the J end lost 4 bases, and 14 bases lay between the germline ends. The CDR3 region has the DNA TGTGCCAGCAGTTCACGGGCCCTTGGGTACGAGCAGTACTTC. Amino acids: CASSSRALGYEQYF.

The V and J genes are TRBV4-2 and TRBJ2-3; D ambiguous. This CDR3 has 12 amino acids. Germline-derived CDR1 and CDR2 are LGHNA and YNFKEQ. Trimming pared 0 bases from V and 11 bases from J, leaving 9 bases between. The CDR3 spells CASSQEAQRQYF. The CDR3 nucleotides are TGTGCCAGCAGCCAAGAGGCCCAGCGGCAGTATTTT.

The chain carries TRBV5-1 and TRBJ2-3; weak D call: TRBD1 (5 bases). The CDR3 length is 13 residues. Deletions cut 4 bases from V and 4 bases from J, with 10 bases between. Looked up from germline, CDR1 is SGHRS and CDR2 is YFSETQ. In DNA, the CDR3 is TGCGCCAGCAGCGGCCAACAGGCAGATACGCAGTATTTT. Its translation is CASSGQQADTQYF. The full variable domain, in which reference TRBV5-1 and TRBJ2-3 provide the parts outside the CDR3, is KAGVTQTPRYLIKTRGQQVTLSCSPISGHRSVSWYQQTPGQGLQFLFEYFSETQRNKGNFPGRFSGRQFSNSRSEMNVSTLELGDSALYLCASSGQQADTQYFGPGTRLTVL.

This chain links TRBV18 with TRBJ1-1; D is perhaps TRBD1 (5 bases). The V and J ends lost 2 bases and 2 bases respectively, with 12 bases between them. Germline V lookup: CDR1 KGHSH, CDR2 LQKENI. The CDR3 extends over 15 amino acids. CDR3 amino acids: CASSPYGTRNTEAFF. The DNA for the CDR3 is TGTGCCAGCTCACCATACGGGACCCGAAACACTGAAGCTTTCTTT.

The J gene is TRBJ2-5, the V gene TRBV29-1; possible D gene TRBD2, 7 bases. Germline V gene data show CDR1 as SQVTM and CDR2 as ANQGSEA. The CDR3 spans 15 residues. V was pared by 2 bases and J by 4 bases, with 17 bases between. The CDR3 spells CSVERGGQGRETQYF. The CDR3, as DNA: TGCAGCGTTGAAAGGGGGGGGCAGGGACGAGAGACCCAGTACTTC.

This clone has only one observation. The V call is TRBV5-4, the J call TRBJ2-3, with a possible D match to TRBD1 (5 bases). The CDR3 covers 14 residues. The germline CDR1 and CDR2 sequences are SGHNT and YYREEE (reference sequence). Trimming stripped 0 bases from V and 3 bases from J, with 8 bases between. The CDR3 nucleotides read TGTGCCAGCAGCTTGGGGTCAGGGACAGATACGCAGTATTTT. Translated: CASSLGSGTDTQYF.

The genes are TRBV8-2 and TRBJ2-6; the table calls TRBD1, which could not be checked here. TRBV8-2 is given as a pseudogene. The length of the CDR3 is 17 residues. The CDR3 region is CGNALTITQSRANVLTF. The CDR3 bases are TGTGGCAACGCCTTAACGATAACACAAAGTCGGGCCAACGTCCTGACTTTC.

The rearrangement joins TRBV28 to TRBJ2-7, with D uncertain. The CDR3 consists of 13 residues. V gave up 3 bases and J gave up 4 bases, with 10 bases separating them. Looked up from germline, CDR1 is MDHEN and CDR2 is SYDVKM. The CDR3 reads CASSLASRYEQYF. DNA of the CDR3: TGTGCCAGCAGTTTGGCCAGCCGGTACGAGCAGTACTTC. The full variable domain, completed using reference TRBV28 and TRBJ2-7, is DVKVTQSSRYLVKRTGEKVFLECVQDMDHENMFWYRQDPGLGLRLIYFSYDVKMKEKGDIPEGYSVSREKKERFSLILESASTNQTSMYLCASSLASRYEQYFGPGTRLTVT.

The chain is built from TRBV10-1 and TRBJ1-1; D not resolved. Trimming took off 3 bases at V and 1 base at J, with 12 bases between the two ends. Germline CDR1 reads WNHNN; CDR2 reads SYGVQD (reference sequence). The CDR3 spans 15 residues. In nucleotides, the CDR3 is TGCGCCAGCAGTGATGACCGATGGGAGAACACTGAAGCTTTCTTT. This translates into CASSDDRWENTEAFF.

This clone was observed a handful of times. This chain's CDR3 is CASSRRTGSNQPQHF. The DNA for the CDR3 is TGTGCCAGCAGTCGCCGGACAGGGAGCAATCAGCCCCAGCATTTT. This rearrangement joins TRBV2 to TRBJ1-5; the match to TRBD1 covers 8 bases. There are 15 residues in the CDR3. V lost 5 bases, J lost 1 base, and 4 bases stayed unmatched. CDR1 SNHLY and CDR2 FYNNEI come from the germline V gene.

This clone has just one count. The rearrangement joins TRBV5-4 to TRBJ2-3; 12 nucleotides match TRBD2. CDR3 length: 17 residues. The germline V gene has CDR1 SGHNT and CDR2 YYREEE (reference sequence). With V trimmed by 2 bases and J by 4 bases, 8 bases remained unmatched. CDR3 protein: CASSFTRGTSGPDTQYF. The DNA of the CDR3 is TGTGCCAGCAGCTTTACTCGGGGGACTAGCGGGCCAGATACGCAGTATTTT.

The chain links TRBV6-5 to TRBJ1-1, with D perhaps TRBD1 (6 bases). The CDR3 has 13 amino acids. The germline CDR1 and CDR2 sequences are MNHEY and SVGAGI. V lost 4 bases and J lost 11, with 17 bases in between. CDR3 in DNA: TGTGCCAGCAGTTCCGACAGGCTGATGGAGGCTTTCTTT. Translating it yields CASSSDRLMEAFF.

This chain links TRBV27 with TRBJ2-3; D is possibly TRBD1 or TRBD2 (5 bases each). With 4 bases removed from V and 4 bases from J, the gap between germline ends came to 18 bases. CDR1 and CDR2 (germline): MNHEY, SMNVEV (reference sequence). The CDR3 extends over 16 amino acids. The chain's CDR3 is CASSSGQVGLPDTQYF. The CDR3 DNA is TGTGCCAGCAGTTCGGGGCAAGTGGGATTACCAGATACGCAGTATTTT.

This chain joins TRBV2 and TRBJ1-1; TRBD1 aligns across 10 bases. This CDR3 contains 14 residues. The V gene's germline CDR1 is SNHLY and CDR2 FYNNEI. The ends lost 6 bases at V and 4 bases at J; junction bases unmatched: 5. The CDR3 loop reads CASRGTGEVTEAFF. DNA for the CDR3: TGTGCCAGCAGAGGGACAGGGGAGGTCACTGAAGCTTTCTTT.

The chain carries TRBV28 and TRBJ2-3; TRBD1 is a possible D gene (7 bases). Germline V gene data show CDR1 as MDHEN and CDR2 as SYDVKM. Between the trimmed V and J ends, which lost 6 bases and 10 bases, there was a span of 14 bases. CDR3 size: 12 residues. CDR3 nucleotide sequence: TGTGCCAGCAGGGGGGGACAGAGAGCGCAGTATTTT. This gives the protein CASRGGQRAQYF.

V usage is TRBV5-6 and J usage is TRBJ1-2; TRBD1 matches 9 bases. The CDR3 extends over 16 amino acids. Per the germline V gene, CDR1 is SGHDT and CDR2 is YYEEEE. V shed 3 bases, J shed 5 bases, and the junction held 11 bases outside the gene matches. CDR3 sequence (DNA): TGTGCCAGCAGCTGGCCCGGGACAGGGTCCAGTTATGGCTACACCTTC. It translates to CASSWPGTGSSYGYTF.

The V and J genes are TRBV6-6 and TRBJ2-1, with TRBD1 as a possible D gene (6 bases). The CDR3 runs to 14 residues. The germline V gene has CDR1 MNHNY and CDR2 SVGAGI (reference sequence). V was trimmed by 7 bases and J by 0 bases, leaving 10 bases between them. The CDR3: CASNPGDSYNEQFF. The CDR3 bases are TGTGCCAGCAACCCAGGGGACTCCTACAATGAGCAGTTCTTC.

There are a few counts of this clone. The V call is TRBV7-9, the J call TRBJ1-1; tentative D call: TRBD1 (6 bases). This CDR3 is 13 amino acids long. The V gene lost 5 bases and the J gene lost 11 bases, with 18 bases spanning the gap. The germline gives CDR1 SEHNR, CDR2 FQNEAQ (reference sequence). CDR3 in DNA: TGTGCCAGCAGCCCGCGGGGGGGCACATGGGCTTTCTTT. Amino acid sequence: CASSPRGGTWAFF.